The present entry profiles one T cell receptor (beta chain) with its context. The record originates from a study of T cell changes during pregnancy in multiple sclerosis. Here immunoSEQ multiplex PCR was the method, and the copy in TCRdb shows in-frame clones only, minus some. The profile shows tens of thousands of clones, approximately 93% of them singletons. This CDR3 comprises 13 residues. J lost 7 bases, V lost 5 bases, and 1 base had no gene match. CDR1 and CDR2 from the germline V gene are LNHDA and SQIVND (reference sequence). The TCR was taken from a female donor with multiple sclerosis, enrolled in a pregnancy study. Specimen: CD8+ T cells from peripheral blood mononuclear cells, collected in the third trimester of pregnancy. The J gene is TRBJ2-1, the V gene TRBV19; TRBD2 agrees at 11 bases. The CDR3, as DNA: TGTGCCAGTAGTTGGACTAGCGGGAATGAGCAGTTCTTC. Amino acids: CASSWTSGNEQFF. The full variable domain, with the rest looked up from reference TRBV19 and TRBJ2-1, is DGGITQSPKYLFRKEGQNVTLSCEQNLNHDAMYWYRQDPGQGLRLIYYSQIVNDFQKGDIAEGYSVSREKKESFPLTVTSAQKNPTAFYLCASSWTSGNEQFFGPGTRLTVL.